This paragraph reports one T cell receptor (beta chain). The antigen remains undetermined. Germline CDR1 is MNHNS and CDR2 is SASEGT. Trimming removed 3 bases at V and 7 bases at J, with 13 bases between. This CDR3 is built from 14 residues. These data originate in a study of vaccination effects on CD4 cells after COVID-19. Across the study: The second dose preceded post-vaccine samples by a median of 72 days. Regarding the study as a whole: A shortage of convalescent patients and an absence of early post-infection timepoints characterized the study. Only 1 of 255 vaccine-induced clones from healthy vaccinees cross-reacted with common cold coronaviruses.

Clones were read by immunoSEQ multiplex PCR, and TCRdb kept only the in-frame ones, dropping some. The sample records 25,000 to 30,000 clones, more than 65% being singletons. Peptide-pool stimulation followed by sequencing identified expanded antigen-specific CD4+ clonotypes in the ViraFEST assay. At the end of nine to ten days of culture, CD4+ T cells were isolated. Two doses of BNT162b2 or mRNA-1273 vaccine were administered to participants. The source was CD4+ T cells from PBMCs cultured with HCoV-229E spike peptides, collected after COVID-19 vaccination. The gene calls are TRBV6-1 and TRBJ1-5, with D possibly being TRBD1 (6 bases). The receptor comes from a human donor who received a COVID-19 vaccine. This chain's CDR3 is CASSENRGTQPQHF. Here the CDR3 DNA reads TGTGCCAGCAGTGAGAATAGGGGGACGCAGCCCCAGCATTTT.